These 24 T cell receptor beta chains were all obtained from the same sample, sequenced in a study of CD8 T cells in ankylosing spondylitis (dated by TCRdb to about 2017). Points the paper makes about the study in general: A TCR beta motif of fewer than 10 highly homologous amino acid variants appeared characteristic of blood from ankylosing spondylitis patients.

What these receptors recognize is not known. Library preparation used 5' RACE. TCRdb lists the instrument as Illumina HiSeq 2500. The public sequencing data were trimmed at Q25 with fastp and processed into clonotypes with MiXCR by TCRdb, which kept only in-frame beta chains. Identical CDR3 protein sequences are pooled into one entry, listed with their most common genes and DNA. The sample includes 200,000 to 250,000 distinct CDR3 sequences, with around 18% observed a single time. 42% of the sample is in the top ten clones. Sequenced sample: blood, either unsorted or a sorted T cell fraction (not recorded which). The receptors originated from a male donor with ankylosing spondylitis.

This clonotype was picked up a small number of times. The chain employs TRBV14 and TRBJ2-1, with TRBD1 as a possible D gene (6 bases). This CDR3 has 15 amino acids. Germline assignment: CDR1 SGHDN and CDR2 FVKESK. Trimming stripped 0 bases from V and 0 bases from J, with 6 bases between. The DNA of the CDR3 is TGTGCCAGCAGCCAAGAGGACAGCTCCTACAATGAGCAGTTCTTC. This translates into CASSQEDSSYNEQFF.

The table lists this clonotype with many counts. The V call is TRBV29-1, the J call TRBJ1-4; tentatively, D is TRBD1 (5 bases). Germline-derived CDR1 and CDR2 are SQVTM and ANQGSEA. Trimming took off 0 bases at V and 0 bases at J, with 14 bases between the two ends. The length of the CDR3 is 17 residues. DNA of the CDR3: TGCAGCGTTGAAGATCGGGGGGACGGCCCAACTAATGAAAAACTGTTTTTT. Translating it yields CSVEDRGDGPTNEKLFF.

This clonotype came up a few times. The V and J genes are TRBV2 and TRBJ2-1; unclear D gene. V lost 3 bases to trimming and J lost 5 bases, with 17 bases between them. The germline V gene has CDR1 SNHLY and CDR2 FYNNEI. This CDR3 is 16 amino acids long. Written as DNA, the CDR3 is TGTGCCAGCAGTGATGATTTGGTTGACTCAAACAATGAGCAGTTCTTC. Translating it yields CASSDDLVDSNNEQFF.

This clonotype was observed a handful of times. The chain's CDR3 is CASSYGGARTGELFF. The CDR3, as DNA: TGTGCCAGCAGTTACGGGGGGGCACGCACCGGGGAGCTGTTTTTT. The V call is TRBV6-5, the J call TRBJ2-2, with a tentative D call TRBD2 (7 bases). The germline V gene has CDR1 MNHEY and CDR2 SVGAGI. V dropped 2 bases and J dropped 4 bases, with 11 bases sitting between them. CDR3 length: 15 residues.

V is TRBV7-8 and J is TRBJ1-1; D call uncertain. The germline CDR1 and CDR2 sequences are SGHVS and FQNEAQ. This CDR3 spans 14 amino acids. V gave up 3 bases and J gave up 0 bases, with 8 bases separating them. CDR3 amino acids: CASSLLTLNTEAFF. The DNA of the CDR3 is TGTGCCAGCAGCTTGCTGACCTTGAACACTGAAGCTTTCTTT.

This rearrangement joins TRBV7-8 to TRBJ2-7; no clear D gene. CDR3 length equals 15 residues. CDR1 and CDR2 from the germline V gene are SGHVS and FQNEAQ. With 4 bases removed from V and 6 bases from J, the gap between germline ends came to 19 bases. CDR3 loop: CASSSVAGLSGEQYF. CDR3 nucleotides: TGTGCCAGCAGCTCGGTTGCTGGGCTATCTGGCGAGCAGTACTTC. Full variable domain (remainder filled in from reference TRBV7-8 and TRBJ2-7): GAGVSQSPRYKVAKRGQDVALRCDPISGHVSLFWYQQALGQGPEFLTYFQNEAQLDKSGLPSDRFFAERPEGSVSTLKIQRTQQEDSAVYLCASSSVAGLSGEQYFGPGTRLTVT.

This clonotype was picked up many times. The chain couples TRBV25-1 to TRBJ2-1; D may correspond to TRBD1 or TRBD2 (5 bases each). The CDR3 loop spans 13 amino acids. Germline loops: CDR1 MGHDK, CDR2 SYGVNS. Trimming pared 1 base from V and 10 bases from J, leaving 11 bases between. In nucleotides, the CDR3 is TGTGCCAGCAGTGAATGGGGACGGCTAGAGCAGTTCTTC. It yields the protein CASSEWGRLEQFF.

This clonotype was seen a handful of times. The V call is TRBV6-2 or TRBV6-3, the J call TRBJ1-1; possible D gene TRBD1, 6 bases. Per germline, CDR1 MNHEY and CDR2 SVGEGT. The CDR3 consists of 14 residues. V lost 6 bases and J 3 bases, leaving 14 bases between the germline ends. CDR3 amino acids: CASSSQQGYTEAFF. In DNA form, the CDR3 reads TGTGCCAGCAGCTCCCAACAGGGCTACACTGAAGCTTTCTTT.

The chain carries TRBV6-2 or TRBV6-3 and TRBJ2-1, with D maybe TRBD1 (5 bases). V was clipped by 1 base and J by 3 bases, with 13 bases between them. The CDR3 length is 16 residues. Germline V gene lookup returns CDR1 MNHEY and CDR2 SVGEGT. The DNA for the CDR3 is TGTGCCAGCAGTTACTTATTCGCCGACAGCTACAATGAGCAGTTCTTC. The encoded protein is CASSYLFADSYNEQFF.

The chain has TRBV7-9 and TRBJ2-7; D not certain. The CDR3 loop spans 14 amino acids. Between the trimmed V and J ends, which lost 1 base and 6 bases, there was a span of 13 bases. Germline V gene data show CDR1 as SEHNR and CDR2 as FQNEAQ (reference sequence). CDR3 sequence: CASSLVTSLAEQYF. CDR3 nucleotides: TGTGCCAGCAGCTTAGTGACTTCCCTCGCCGAGCAGTACTTC.

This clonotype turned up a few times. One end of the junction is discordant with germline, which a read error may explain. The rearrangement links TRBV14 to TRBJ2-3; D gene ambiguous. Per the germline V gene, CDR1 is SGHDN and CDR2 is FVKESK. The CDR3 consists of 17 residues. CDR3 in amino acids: CASRQDSAYTGTDTQYF. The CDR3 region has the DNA TGTGCCAGCAGACAAGATTCAGCTTATACGGGCACAGATACGCAGTATTTT.

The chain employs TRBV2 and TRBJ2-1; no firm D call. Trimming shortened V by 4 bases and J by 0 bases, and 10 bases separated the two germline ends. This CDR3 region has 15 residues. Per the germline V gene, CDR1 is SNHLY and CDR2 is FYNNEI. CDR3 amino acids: CASSGWQYSYNEQFF. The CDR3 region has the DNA TGTGCCAGCAGTGGTTGGCAGTACTCCTACAATGAGCAGTTCTTC.

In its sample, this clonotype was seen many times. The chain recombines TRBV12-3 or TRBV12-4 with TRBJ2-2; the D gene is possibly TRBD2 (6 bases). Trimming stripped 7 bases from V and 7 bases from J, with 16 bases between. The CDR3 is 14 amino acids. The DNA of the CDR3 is TGTGCCAGCAATCCTGGGCTGGGGGGCGGGGAGCTGTTTTTT. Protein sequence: CASNPGLGGGELFF.

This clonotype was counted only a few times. This CDR3 is CASSPYESGGYNEQFF. The CDR3 DNA reads TGTGCCAGCAGCCCCTACGAAAGCGGGGGGTACAATGAGCAGTTCTTC. The chain links TRBV6-1 to TRBJ2-1; TRBD2 agrees at 9 bases. Germline CDR1 is MNHNS and CDR2 is SASEGT. The CDR3 totals 16 residues. The V and J ends lost 6 bases and 4 bases, in that order; junction bases with no gene match: 10.

The CDR3 spells CSARDRKEATEAFF. In nucleotides, the CDR3 is TGCAGTGCTAGAGATAGGAAGGAGGCCACTGAAGCTTTCTTT. The V and J genes are TRBV20-1 and TRBJ1-1; D uncertain. CDR1 is DFQATT, CDR2 SNEGSKA, per germline (reference sequence). V was cut by 0 bases and J by 4 bases, with 12 bases left in between. The CDR3 is 14 residues long.

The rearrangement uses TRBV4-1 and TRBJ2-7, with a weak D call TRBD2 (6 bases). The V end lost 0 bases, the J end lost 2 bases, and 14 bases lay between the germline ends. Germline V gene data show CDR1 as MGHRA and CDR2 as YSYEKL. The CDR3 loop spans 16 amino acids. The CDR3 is CASSQDARLEAYEQYF. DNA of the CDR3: TGCGCCAGCAGCCAAGATGCAAGACTAGAAGCCTACGAGCAGTACTTC.

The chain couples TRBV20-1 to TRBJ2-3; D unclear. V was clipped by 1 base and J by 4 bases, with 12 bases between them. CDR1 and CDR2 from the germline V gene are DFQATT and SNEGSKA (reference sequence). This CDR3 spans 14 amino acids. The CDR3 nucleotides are TGCAGTGCTAGAGCGCACCAATCCCCAGATACGCAGTATTTT. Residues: CSARAHQSPDTQYF.

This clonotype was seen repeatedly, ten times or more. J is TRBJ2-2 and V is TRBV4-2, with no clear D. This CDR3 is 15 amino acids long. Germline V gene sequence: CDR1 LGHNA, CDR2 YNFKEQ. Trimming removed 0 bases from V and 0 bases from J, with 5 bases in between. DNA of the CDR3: TGTGCCAGCAGCCAAGAAAACCCGAACACCGGGGAGCTGTTTTTT. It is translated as CASSQENPNTGELFF.

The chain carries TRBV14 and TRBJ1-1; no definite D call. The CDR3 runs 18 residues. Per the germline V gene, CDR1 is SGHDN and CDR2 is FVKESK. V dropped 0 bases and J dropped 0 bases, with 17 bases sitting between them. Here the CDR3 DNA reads TGTGCCAGCAGCCAAGAGGTTGTCCAGCTGCCACTGAACACTGAAGCTTTCTTT. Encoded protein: CASSQEVVQLPLNTEAFF. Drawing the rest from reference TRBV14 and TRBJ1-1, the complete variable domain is EAGVTQFPSHSVIEKGQTVTLRCDPISGHDNLYWYRRVMGKEIKFLLHFVKESKQDESGMPNNRFLAERTGGTYSTLKVQPAELEDSGVYFCASSQEVVQLPLNTEAFFGQGTRLTVV.

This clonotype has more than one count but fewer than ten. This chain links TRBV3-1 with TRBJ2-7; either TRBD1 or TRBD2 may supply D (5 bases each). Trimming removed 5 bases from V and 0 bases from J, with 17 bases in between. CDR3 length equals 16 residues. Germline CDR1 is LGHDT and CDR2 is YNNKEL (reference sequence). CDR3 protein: CASSTPRGVSSYEQYF. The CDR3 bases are TGTGCCAGCAGCACACCCAGAGGGGTTAGCTCCTACGAGCAGTACTTC.

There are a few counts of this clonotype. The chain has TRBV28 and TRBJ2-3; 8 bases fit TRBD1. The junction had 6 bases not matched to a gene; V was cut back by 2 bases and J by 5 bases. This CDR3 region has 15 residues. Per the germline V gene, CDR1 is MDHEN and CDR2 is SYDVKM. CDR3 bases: TGTGCCAGCAGTTTACTAGACAGGGGAATAGATACGCAGTATTTT. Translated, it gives CASSLLDRGIDTQYF.

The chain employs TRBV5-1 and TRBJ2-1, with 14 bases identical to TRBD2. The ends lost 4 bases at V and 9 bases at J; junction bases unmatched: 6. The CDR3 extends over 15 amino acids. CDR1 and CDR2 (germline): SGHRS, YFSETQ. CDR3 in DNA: TGCGCCAGCAGCCGCCGGACTAGCGGGGGGACTGAGCAGTTCTTC. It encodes CASSRRTSGGTEQFF.

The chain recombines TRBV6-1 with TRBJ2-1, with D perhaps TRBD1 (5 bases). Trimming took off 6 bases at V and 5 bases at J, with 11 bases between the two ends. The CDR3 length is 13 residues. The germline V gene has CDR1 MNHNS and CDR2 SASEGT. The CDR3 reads CASRMTADNEQFF. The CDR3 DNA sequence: TGTGCCAGCAGAATGACAGCCGACAATGAGCAGTTCTTC.

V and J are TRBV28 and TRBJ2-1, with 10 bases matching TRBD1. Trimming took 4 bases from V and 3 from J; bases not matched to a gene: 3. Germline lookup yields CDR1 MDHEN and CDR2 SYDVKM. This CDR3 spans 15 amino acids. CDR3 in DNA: TGTGCCAGCAGTTGGGACAGGGGTTTCTACAATGAGCAGTTCTTC. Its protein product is CASSWDRGFYNEQFF.